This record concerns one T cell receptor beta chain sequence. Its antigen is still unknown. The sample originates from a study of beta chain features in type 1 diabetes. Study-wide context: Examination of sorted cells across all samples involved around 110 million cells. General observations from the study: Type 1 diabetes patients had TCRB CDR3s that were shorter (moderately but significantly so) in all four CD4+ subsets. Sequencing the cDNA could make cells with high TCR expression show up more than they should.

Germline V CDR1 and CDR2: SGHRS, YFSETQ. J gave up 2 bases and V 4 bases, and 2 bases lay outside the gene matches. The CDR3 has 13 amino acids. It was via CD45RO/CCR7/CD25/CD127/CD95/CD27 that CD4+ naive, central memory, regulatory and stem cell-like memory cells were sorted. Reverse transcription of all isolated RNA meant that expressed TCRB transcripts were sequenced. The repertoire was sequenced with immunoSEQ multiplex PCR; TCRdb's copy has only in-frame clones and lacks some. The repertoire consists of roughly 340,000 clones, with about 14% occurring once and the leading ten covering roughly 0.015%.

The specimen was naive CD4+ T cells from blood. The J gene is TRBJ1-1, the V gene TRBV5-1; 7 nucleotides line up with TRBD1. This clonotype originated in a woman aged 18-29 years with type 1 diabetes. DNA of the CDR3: TGCGCCAGCAGCCGACAGGGTAACACTGAAGCTTTCTTT. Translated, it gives CASSRQGNTEAFF.